Listed below are T cell receptor beta chains from one sample, sequenced in a study of control samples from healthy donors and cancer patients. Profiling relied on immunoSEQ multiplex PCR, and the TCRdb table lists in-frame clones only, not all of them. The sample records fewer than 150,000 clones, around 90% being singletons. Material for sequencing was blood. The receptors were sampled from a man younger than 30 in good health. The CDR3 runs from the conserved cysteine through the conserved F or W. D genes are given only for firm matches. Rows give clone size only sometimes, using once, few, many, or a class for an expanded clone.

14	TRBJ1-2	NA	TRBV6-5	TRBD1	TGTGCCAGCAGCACCAGACAGGGCTCCTTTGGCTACACCTTC	CASSTRQGSFGYTF
16	TRBJ1-1	NA	TRBV13	TRBD1	TGTGCCAGCAGCTCTTGGGACAGGGGGCGCGGTACTGAAGCTTTCTTT	CASSSWDRGRGTEAFF
15	TRBJ1-2	NA	TRBV3-1/TRBV3-2	TRBD1	TGTGCCAGCAGCCAGGATTGGGACAGGGGATACGGCTACACCTTC	CASSQDWDRGYGYTF
14	TRBJ2-4	NA	TRBV3-1/TRBV3-2	NA	TGTGCCAGCAGCCAACAATCGGGGGACGGCATTCAGTACTTC	CASSQQSGDGIQYF
16	TRBJ2-3	NA	TRBV6-6	TRBD1	TGTGCCAGCAGGACCGGGACAGGGGGCAGCACAGATACGCAGTATTTT	CASRTGTGGSTDTQYF
16	TRBJ1-5	NA	TRBV7-8	NA	TGTGCCAGCAGCTTAGCGCGAACGAGGAGCAATCAGCCCCAGCATTTT	CASSLARTRSNQPQHF
12	TRBJ2-3	NA	TRBV6-2/TRBV6-3	NA	TGTGCCAGCAGTTACTTAGGTGGATCGCAGTATTTT	CASSYLGGSQYF
16	TRBJ1-3	NA	TRBV21-1	NA	TGTGCCAGCAGCAGATTGGGGGGACAGGAAGGAAACACCATATATTTT	CASSRLGGQEGNTIYF
15	TRBJ2-7	NA	TRBV6-5	TRBD1	TGTGCCAGCAGTTACTCGAGGCAGGGGGCCTACGAGCAGTACTTC	CASSYSRQGAYEQYF
16	TRBJ2-5	NA	TRBV3-1/TRBV3-2	TRBD2	TGTGCCAGCAGCCCCACTGTTAGCGGGAACCAAGAGACCCAGTACTTC	CASSPTVSGNQETQYF
14	TRBJ1-2	NA	TRBV4-1	TRBD1	TGCGCCAGCAGCCAGCCGGGACAGACCTATGGCTACACCTTC	CASSQPGQTYGYTF
11	TRBJ1-5	NA	TRBV19	NA	TGTGCCAGTGGTACGGGGGGGCCCCAGCATTTT	CASGTGGPQHF
14	TRBJ2-7	NA	TRBV30	NA	TGTGCCTGGAGTCTGAGAGGGGGGACTAACGAGCAGTACTTC	CAWSLRGGTNEQYF
12	TRBJ1-4	NA	TRBV11-2	NA	TGTGCCAGCAGCTTAGTGGGCGAAAAACTGTTTTTT	CASSLVGEKLFF
13	TRBJ2-2	NA	TRBV7-3	NA	TGTGCCAGCAGCGAAAATGGGGCCGGGGAGCTGTTTTTT	CASSENGAGELFF
15	TRBJ1-5	few	TRBV7-2	TRBD1	TGTGCCAGCAGCTTCAGGACAGGGGGTGATCAGCCCCAGCATTTT	CASSFRTGGDQPQHF
11	TRBJ2-2	NA	TRBV21-1	NA	TGTGCCAGCCCGGGAGCCGGGGAGCTGTTTTTT	CASPGAGELFF
15	TRBJ2-1	NA	TRBV6-5	TRBD2	TGTGCCATCTGGCCGAGGCGGGGGGGGTCCAATGAGCAGTTCTTC	CAIWPRRGGSNEQFF
17	TRBJ1-2	NA	TRBV7-7	TRBD1	TGTGCCAGCTTGGGGTCCCCGGGACAGGGGGATTACTATGGCTACACCTTC	CASLGSPGQGDYYGYTF
12	TRBJ2-5	NA	TRBV12-3/TRBV12-4	TRBD2	TGTGCCAGCAAGGCTAGCGGGGTGGCCCAGTACTTC	CASKASGVAQYF
14	TRBJ1-2	NA	TRBV7-8	TRBD1	TGTGCCAGCAGCACGGACAGGGGAGAGAATGGCTACACCTTC	CASSTDRGENGYTF
14	TRBJ2-2	NA	TRBV14	NA	TGTGCCAGCAGCCCCGTGGCGGGAACCGGGGAGCTGTTTTTT	CASSPVAGTGELFF
13	TRBJ1-6	NA	TRBV19	TRBD1	TGTGCCAGTAGTTCCACAGGGGTTTCACCCCTCCACTTT	CASSSTGVSPLHF
13	TRBJ2-5	NA	TRBV5-1	NA	TGCGCCAGCAGCTTCATTGCGTCTGAGACCCAGTACTTC	CASSFIASETQYF
17	TRBJ2-5	NA	TRBV11-3	TRBD1	TGTGCCAGCAGCTTAGATTTGAAACAGGGGGGAGAAGAGACCCAGTACTTC	CASSLDLKQGGEETQYF
13	TRBJ2-5	NA	TRBV7-7	NA	TGTGCTAGCAGCTTTGTATGGGAAGAGACCCAGTACTTC	CASSFVWEETQYF
17	TRBJ1-1	NA	TRBV19	TRBD1	TGTGCCAGTAGGACGGGACAGGGAAGATTCATGAACACTGAAGCTTTCTTT	CASRTGQGRFMNTEAFF